This record concerns one TCR beta chain sequence. The antigen is undetermined. These data are taken from a study of OX40 agonist ivuxolimab in advanced cancers. Overall study context: Six ivuxolimab dose levels, 0.01 to 10 mg/kg, were given intravenously every 2 weeks.

The data were produced by immunoSEQ multiplex PCR, yet TCRdb's version contains in-frame clones alone and is incomplete. The data hold about 46,000 clones, with about 90% observed a single time. CDR3 length: 12 amino acids. Trimming took off 6 bases at V and 8 bases at J, with 11 bases between the two ends. Germline V gene sequence: CDR1 MGHDK, CDR2 SYGVNS. Study-wide results and limits: The antigens recognized by the expanded peripheral T cells, that is their antigen specificity, were not determined.

The chain couples TRBV25-1 to TRBJ2-1, with D hard to call. Sequencing used CD4+ or CD8+ T cells sorted from blood, obtained in a trial of the OX40 agonist ivuxolimab. The TCR comes from an adult with an advanced solid tumor such as melanoma, head and neck, liver or kidney cancer. The chain's CDR3 is CASSLALHEQFF. The CDR3 DNA reads TGTGCCAGCAGCTTGGCCCTCCATGAGCAGTTCTTC.